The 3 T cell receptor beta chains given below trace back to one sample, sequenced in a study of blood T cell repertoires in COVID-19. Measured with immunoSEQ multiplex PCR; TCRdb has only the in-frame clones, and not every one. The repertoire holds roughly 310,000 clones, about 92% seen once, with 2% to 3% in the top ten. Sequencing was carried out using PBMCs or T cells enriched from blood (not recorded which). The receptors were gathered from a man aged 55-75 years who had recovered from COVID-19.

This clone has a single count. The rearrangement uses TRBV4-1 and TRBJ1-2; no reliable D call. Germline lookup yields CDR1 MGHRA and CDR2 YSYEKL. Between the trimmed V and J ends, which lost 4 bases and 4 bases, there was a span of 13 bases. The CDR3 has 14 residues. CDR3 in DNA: TGCGCCAGCAGCCGATCAGAACAGATCTATGGCTACACCTTC. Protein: CASSRSEQIYGYTF.

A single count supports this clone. Here the CDR3 DNA reads TGTGCCAGCTCACCACTGACAGGGCAAGGTGTGACCCAGTACTTC. Its protein is CASSPLTGQGVTQYF. The V and J genes are TRBV18 and TRBJ2-5, with 7 bases matching TRBD1. Germline CDR1 KGHSH, CDR2 LQKENI. The CDR3 loop spans 15 amino acids. After removal of 1 base from V and 7 bases from J, the junction contained 9 bases not matched to a gene.

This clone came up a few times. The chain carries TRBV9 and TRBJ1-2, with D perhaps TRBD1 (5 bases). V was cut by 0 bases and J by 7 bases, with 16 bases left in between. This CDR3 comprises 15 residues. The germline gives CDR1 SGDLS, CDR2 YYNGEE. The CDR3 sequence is CASSVEGSRWGGYTF. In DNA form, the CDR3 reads TGTGCCAGCAGCGTAGAGGGGTCCCGATGGGGTGGCTACACCTTC.